These 29 T cell receptor beta chains came from one sample sequenced in a study of beta chain features in type 1 diabetes. Reverse transcription of all isolated RNA meant that expressed TCRB transcripts were sequenced. The assay was immunoSEQ multiplex PCR, and TCRdb's table has in-frame clones only and misses some. The sample includes 160,000 or so clones, approximately 10% seen only once; the top ten take about 0.7%. Whole-study findings and limits: Moderately but significantly shorter TCRB CDR3s were found in Type 1 diabetes patients in all four CD4+ subsets.

No antigens are known for them. The specimen was central memory CD4+ T cells from blood. All receptors come from a woman in her twenties or thirties with type 1 diabetes.

The genes are TRBV7-9 and TRBJ2-7; weak D call: TRBD2 (6 bases). V gave up 0 bases and J gave up 4 bases, with 10 bases separating them. The germline CDR1 and CDR2 sequences are SEHNR and FQNEAQ (reference sequence). This CDR3 spans 14 amino acids. CDR3 nucleotide sequence: TGTGCCAGCAGCTTAGCTAGCGGCCAATACGAGCAGTACTTC. Protein sequence: CASSLASGQYEQYF.

The genes are TRBV11-2 and TRBJ2-5, with 7 bases matching TRBD1. J gave up 5 bases and V 1 base, and 7 bases lay outside the gene matches. The CDR3 is 15 amino acids. Germline CDR1 is SGHAT and CDR2 is FQNNGV. CDR3 amino acids: CASSLALLDRETQYF. The CDR3 region has the DNA TGTGCCAGCAGCTTAGCCCTCTTGGACAGGGAGACCCAGTACTTC.

This clone has more than one count but fewer than ten. This chain uses TRBV2 with TRBJ1-1; 9 nucleotides match TRBD1. V lost 6 bases to trimming and J lost 1 base; unmatched junction nucleotides: 3. Germline V gene data show CDR1 as SNHLY and CDR2 as FYNNEI. The length of the CDR3 is 14 residues. The CDR3 sequence is CASRPGQGNTEAFF. For the CDR3, the DNA is TGTGCCAGCAGGCCGGGACAGGGGAACACTGAAGCTTTCTTT.

This clone showed up just a few times. Other nucleotide sequences from this sample produce the same CDR3. V and J are TRBV19 and TRBJ1-2, with unresolved D. CDR1 and CDR2 from the germline V gene are LNHDA and SQIVND (reference sequence). The CDR3 totals 14 residues. With 4 bases removed from V and 0 bases from J, the gap between germline ends came to 9 bases. CDR3 region: CASSTTGANYGYTF. In nucleotides, the CDR3 is TGTGCCAGTAGTACGACCGGAGCTAACTATGGCTACACCTTC.

This clone was observed a handful of times. Here the CDR3 DNA reads TGTGCCAGCAGTCCTAGGACGACAGTTCTGTATGGCTACACCTTC. Translating it yields CASSPRTTVLYGYTF. The chain combines TRBV27 with TRBJ1-2; maybe TRBD1 (5 bases). V lost 5 bases to trimming and J lost 5 bases, with 18 bases between them. Germline V lookup: CDR1 MNHEY, CDR2 SMNVEV (reference sequence). The CDR3 is 15 residues long.

This chain uses TRBV7-3 with TRBJ2-1; D remains unclear. Germline V CDR1 and CDR2: SGHTA, FQGTGA. The V end lost 5 bases, the J end lost 5 bases, and 16 bases lay between the germline ends. CDR3 length equals 15 residues. In nucleotides, the CDR3 is TGTGCCAGCAGCCCTTTTCGTGGCCACCACAATGAGCAGTTCTTC. As protein: CASSPFRGHHNEQFF.

This clone was found a few times. V is TRBV27 and J is TRBJ2-1, with 8 bases that match TRBD2. Germline V gene sequence: CDR1 MNHEY, CDR2 SMNVEV (reference sequence). The CDR3 loop spans 17 amino acids. The ends lost 5 bases at V and 3 bases at J; junction bases unmatched: 12. As DNA, the CDR3 is TGTGCCAGCAGTCCCGAGGGGAGCGGGAGATACTACAATGAGCAGTTCTTC. Encoded protein: CASSPEGSGRYYNEQFF.

The chain uses TRBV5-1 and TRBJ2-6, with a possible D match to TRBD1 (5 bases). The CDR3 has 17 amino acids. V lost 0 bases and J 0 bases, leaving 10 bases between the germline ends. Germline-derived CDR1 and CDR2 are SGHRS and YFSETQ. The CDR3: CASSLARGSSGANVLTF. In DNA form, the CDR3 reads TGCGCCAGCAGCTTGGCAAGGGGCAGCTCTGGGGCCAACGTCCTGACTTTC.

This clone was seen many times. This chain joins TRBV2 and TRBJ1-1; TRBD1 matches at 8 bases. V gave up 6 bases and J gave up 3 bases; unmatched junction bases: 3. This CDR3 spans 13 amino acids. Germline V CDR1 and CDR2: SNHLY, FYNNEI. CDR3 sequence reads: CASSSDRDTEAFF. In DNA, the CDR3 is TGTGCCAGCAGCTCGGACAGGGACACTGAAGCTTTCTTT.

This clone was counted a few times. This sequence joins TRBV19 and TRBJ1-1; D ambiguous. Trimming removed 6 bases from V and 2 bases from J, with 4 bases in between. The CDR3 is 11 amino acids. Germline CDR1 is LNHDA and CDR2 is SQIVND (reference sequence). The CDR3 region has the DNA TGTGCCAGTAGACTTAACACTGAAGCTTTCTTT. Residues: CASRLNTEAFF.

This clone showed up just a few times. The chain recombines TRBV4-2 with TRBJ2-3; D is ambiguous. The germline gives CDR1 LGHNA, CDR2 YNFKEQ. Trimming took 0 bases from V and 2 from J, leaving 9 bases between them. This CDR3 spans 15 amino acids. In DNA, the CDR3 is TGTGCCAGCAGCCAAGATAGAGGTATCACAGATACGCAGTATTTT. Translation: CASSQDRGITDTQYF.

The chain recombines TRBV30 with TRBJ2-6; 8 bases agree with TRBD1. The CDR3 spans 18 residues. V shed 0 bases and J 0 bases; nucleotides not matched to a gene: 7. Looked up from germline, CDR1 is GTSNPN and CDR2 is SVGIG (reference sequence). DNA for the CDR3: TGTGCCTGGAGTGTTGGACAGGGTGTAAACTCTGGGGCCAACGTCCTGACTTTC. Its translation is CAWSVGQGVNSGANVLTF.

This clone showed up just a few times. The chain links TRBV2 to TRBJ2-2, with D possibly being TRBD2 (5 bases). Germline V gives CDR1 SNHLY, CDR2 FYNNEI. V was cut by 6 bases and J by 5 bases, with 7 bases left in between. The CDR3 loop spans 12 amino acids. The CDR3 DNA reads TGTGCCAGCAGGTCGGGAACCGGGGAGCTGTTTTTT. Translated, it gives CASRSGTGELFF.

The chain combines TRBV15 with TRBJ2-5; 7 nucleotides line up with TRBD1. The CDR3 contains 15 residues. CDR1 is LNHNV and CDR2 is YYDKDF in the germline V gene (reference sequence). Losses at the gene ends were 7 bases for V and 2 bases for J; bases not matched to a gene: 10. The CDR3 spells CATTPRAGGQETQYF. Written as DNA, the CDR3 is TGTGCCACCACCCCACGGGCAGGGGGTCAAGAGACCCAGTACTTC.

This clone was found a few times. The chain employs TRBV5-1 and TRBJ2-2; maybe TRBD2 (6 bases). Germline CDR1 is SGHRS and CDR2 is YFSETQ. V dropped 2 bases and J dropped 2 bases, with 13 bases sitting between them. The CDR3 runs to 16 residues. This CDR3 is CASSLLPGLNTGELFF. The CDR3 DNA follows: TGCGCCAGCAGCTTACTTCCGGGACTTAACACCGGGGAGCTGTTTTTT. Variable domain in full (rest from reference TRBV5-1 and TRBJ2-2): KAGVTQTPRYLIKTRGQQVTLSCSPISGHRSVSWYQQTPGQGLQFLFEYFSETQRNKGNFPGRFSGRQFSNSRSEMNVSTLELGDSALYLCASSLLPGLNTGELFFGEGSRLTVL.

V usage is TRBV4-2 and J usage is TRBJ1-5, with 8 bases identical to TRBD1. With V trimmed by 3 bases and J by 5 bases, 9 bases remained unmatched. In germline, CDR1 is LGHNA, CDR2 YNFKEQ. This CDR3 region has 16 residues. As DNA, the CDR3 is TGTGCCAGCAGCCAGCTGACAGGGGCGTACGATCAGCCCCAGCATTTT. It specifies CASSQLTGAYDQPQHF.

This clone showed up just a few times. The chain combines TRBV7-9 with TRBJ2-3, with 8 bases that match TRBD1. Germline assignment: CDR1 SEHNR and CDR2 FQNEAQ (reference sequence). The V gene end was trimmed by 3 bases and the J gene end by 2 bases; junction bases not matched to a gene: 1. The CDR3 extends over 14 amino acids. Written as DNA, the CDR3 is TGTGCCAGCAGCTTGACAGGGGACACAGATACGCAGTATTTT. Its translation: CASSLTGDTDTQYF.

The V gene is TRBV19, the J gene TRBJ2-1; tentatively, D is TRBD1 (5 bases). Looked up from germline, CDR1 is LNHDA and CDR2 is SQIVND (reference sequence). CDR3 length: 15 residues. The V end lost 9 bases, the J end lost 5 bases, and 20 bases lay between the germline ends. The DNA of the CDR3 is TGTGCCAGCACCGATATTAGGACAAAGGACAATGAGCAGTTCTTC. Its translation: CASTDIRTKDNEQFF.

In this sample, this clone turned up a few times. The chain has TRBV10-3 and TRBJ1-1; no firm D call. Trimming left V 3 bases short and J 5 bases short, with 7 bases between. CDR1 is ENHRY, CDR2 SYGVKD, per germline. The CDR3 is 12 amino acids. For the CDR3, the DNA is TGTGCCATCAGTGATTTCGAGACTGAAGCTTTCTTT. Translated: CAISDFETEAFF.

This clone was seen more than once but under ten times. DNA for the CDR3: TGTGCCAGCAGTTCTGACATACGCGGCTACACCTTC. It specifies CASSSDIRGYTF. This sequence joins TRBV6-5 and TRBJ1-2; no reliable D call. Trimming took off 4 bases at V and 8 bases at J, with 11 bases between the two ends. The CDR3 extends over 12 amino acids. In germline, CDR1 is MNHEY, CDR2 SVGAGI.

This clone was found a few times. J is TRBJ2-5 and V is TRBV30; 13 bases are shared with TRBD2. After removal of 4 bases from V and 4 bases from J, the junction contained 12 bases not matched to a gene. The CDR3 is 17 residues long. CDR1 and CDR2 from the germline V gene are GTSNPN and SVGIG (reference sequence). The CDR3 sequence is CAWTKGLAGTRGETQYF. CDR3 nucleotides: TGTGCCTGGACAAAGGGACTAGCGGGAACCCGCGGAGAGACCCAGTACTTC.

This chain links TRBV4-2 with TRBJ2-7; 10 bases agree with TRBD1. This CDR3 is 16 amino acids long. J gave up 2 bases and V 1 base, and 5 bases lay outside the gene matches. In germline, CDR1 is LGHNA, CDR2 YNFKEQ. The CDR3 bases are TGTGCCAGCAGCCAAGCCCGGGACAGGGGTGCCTACGAGCAGTACTTC. It specifies CASSQARDRGAYEQYF.

J is TRBJ2-3 and V is TRBV7-3, with D perhaps matching TRBD1 (6 bases). V dropped 3 bases and J dropped 4 bases, with 8 bases sitting between them. The germline CDR1 and CDR2 sequences are SGHTA and FQGTGA. The CDR3 consists of 13 residues. CDR3: CASSLTGPDTQYF. Written as DNA, the CDR3 is TGTGCCAGCAGCTTGACAGGCCCAGATACGCAGTATTTT.

In this sample, this clone turned up a few times. CDR3 in DNA: TGTGCCAGCAGTGGGTCCGCAGGGACTAACTATGGCTACACCTTC. Residues: CASSGSAGTNYGYTF. This chain uses TRBV2 with TRBJ1-2, with D possibly TRBD1 on 5 matching bases. Germline lookup yields CDR1 SNHLY and CDR2 FYNNEI. CDR3 length equals 15 residues. Deletions cut 4 bases from V and 0 bases from J, with 12 bases between.

This chain uses TRBV7-9 with TRBJ2-3, with 13 bases matching TRBD2. Germline V gene lookup returns CDR1 SEHNR and CDR2 FQNEAQ (reference sequence). The CDR3 has 17 amino acids. The V segment lost 5 bases and the J segment 4 bases; nucleotides outside the gene matches: 9. CDR3 bases: TGTGCCAGCAGCGTCCGGACTAGCGGGAGAGGCGCAGATACGCAGTATTTT. Protein: CASSVRTSGRGADTQYF. Full variable domain (rest looked up from reference TRBV7-9 and TRBJ2-3): DTGVSQNPRHKITKRGQNVTFRCDPISEHNRLYWYRQTLGQGPEFLTYFQNEAQLEKSRLLSDRFSAERPKGSFSTLEIQRTEQGDSAMYLCASSVRTSGRGADTQYFGPGTRLTVL.

A few counts support this clone. V is TRBV5-6 and J is TRBJ2-5, with 7 positions matching TRBD1. The CDR3 has 13 amino acids. Unmatched junction bases numbered 5, after V lost 4 bases and J lost 5 bases. Germline loops: CDR1 SGHDT, CDR2 YYEEEE. The CDR3 region is CASSRTGPETQYF. The CDR3 DNA sequence: TGTGCCAGCAGCCGGACAGGTCCCGAGACCCAGTACTTC.

This clone turned up a few times. The chain uses TRBV18 and TRBJ2-7, with 9 positions matching TRBD2. This CDR3 has 14 residues. CDR1 and CDR2 (germline): KGHSH, LQKENI. The trim removed 3 bases at V and 5 bases at J, leaving 5 bases unmatched. CDR3 nucleotides: TGTGCCAGCTCACCGACTAGCGGAAGAGACGAGCAGTACTTC. This translates into CASSPTSGRDEQYF.

This chain links TRBV25-1 with TRBJ2-7; TRBD1 matches at 7 bases. There are 14 residues in the CDR3. V lost 4 bases to trimming and J lost 4 bases; unmatched junction nucleotides: 7. CDR1 MGHDK and CDR2 SYGVNS come from the germline V gene. The CDR3 spells CASSGRQGRYEQYF. CDR3 coding DNA: TGTGCCAGCAGTGGGCGACAGGGCAGGTACGAGCAGTACTTC.

There are a few counts of this clone. The chain employs TRBV19 and TRBJ2-3, with a possible D match to TRBD2 (5 bases). Germline CDR1 LNHDA, CDR2 SQIVND (reference sequence). The CDR3 runs to 14 residues. Trimming stripped 6 bases from V and 0 bases from J, with 10 bases between. The CDR3 sequence: CASSHSGSTDTQYF. The CDR3 DNA follows: TGTGCCAGTAGCCACAGCGGAAGCACAGATACGCAGTATTTT.